The 21 T cell receptor beta chains listed next were all sequenced from one sample in a study of blood T cell repertoires in COVID-19. Generated by immunoSEQ multiplex PCR, the TCRdb table keeps only in-frame clones and is missing some. The table includes under 85,000 clones, around 91% detected once. Sample: peripheral blood. The receptors were sampled from a man between 65 and 85 years old with active or convalescent COVID-19.

The chain has TRBV9 and TRBJ1-2, with a tentative D call TRBD1 (6 bases). V gave up 3 bases and J gave up 5 bases, with 20 bases separating them. This CDR3 has 16 residues. Germline V lookup: CDR1 SGDLS, CDR2 YYNGEE. CDR3 nucleotide sequence: TGTGCCAGCAGCGCCGGCGGCTTCGGACAGAAATATGGCTACACCTTC. Amino acid sequence: CASSAGGFGQKYGYTF.

This chain connects TRBV7-2 to TRBJ2-7; TRBD2 agrees at 11 bases. Per the germline V gene, CDR1 is SGHTA and CDR2 is FQGNSA. The CDR3 contains 14 residues. The trim removed 5 bases at V and 6 bases at J, leaving 6 bases unmatched. The CDR3 is CASSPGLAAIEQYF. The CDR3, as DNA: TGTGCCAGCAGCCCGGGACTAGCGGCGATCGAGCAGTACTTC.

J is TRBJ2-3 and V is TRBV30; possible D gene TRBD2, 6 bases. The germline V and J ends were trimmed by 2 bases and 2 bases, with 11 bases remaining between them. The germline V gene has CDR1 GTSNPN and CDR2 SVGIG (reference sequence). The CDR3 covers 14 residues. In DNA form, the CDR3 reads TGTGCCTGGAGTACTAGCTCGATCACAGATACGCAGTATTTT. Amino acids: CAWSTSSITDTQYF. Together with reference TRBV30 and TRBJ2-3, the CDR3 gives the full variable domain: SQTIHQWPATLVQPVGSPLSLECTVEGTSNPNLYWYRQAAGRGLQLLFYSVGIGQISSEVPQNLSASRPQDRQFILSSKKLLLSDSGFYLCAWSTSSITDTQYFGPGTRLTVL.

This clone was counted a few times. The chain links TRBV3-1 (or the pseudogene TRBV3-2) to TRBJ2-2; D remains ambiguous. From germline, CDR1 is LGHDT and CDR2 YNNKEL (reference sequence). The CDR3 spans 12 residues. V shed 4 bases and J shed 6 bases, with 6 bases lying between them. The DNA of the CDR3 is TGTGCCAGCAGCCGAGGATCCGGGGAGCTGTTTTTT. This sequence encodes CASSRGSGELFF.

The chain carries TRBV19 and TRBJ2-1; TRBD2 agrees at 13 bases. Trimming cost V 4 bases and J 5 bases; bases outside gene matches: 5. This CDR3 contains 16 residues. Germline V gene data show CDR1 as LNHDA and CDR2 as SQIVND (reference sequence). CDR3 DNA: TGTGCCAGTAGTACCCAACTAGCGGGGGGGAACAATGAGCAGTTCTTC. Its protein is CASSTQLAGGNNEQFF.

The chain links TRBV5-1 to TRBJ2-5; the D gene is possibly TRBD1 (6 bases). CDR3 size: 14 residues. From germline, CDR1 is SGHRS and CDR2 YFSETQ. Between the trimmed V and J ends, which lost 2 bases and 7 bases, there was a span of 15 bases. The DNA of the CDR3 is TGCGCCAGCAGCTTAGACACAGGGTCGGGGACCCAGTACTTC. Translation gives CASSLDTGSGTQYF.

The V call is TRBV24-1, the J call TRBJ1-2, with a possible D match to TRBD1 (5 bases). The CDR3 totals 13 residues. CDR1 KGHDR and CDR2 SFDVKD come from the germline V gene. V was clipped by 1 base and J by 5 bases, with 7 bases between them. CDR3 region: CATSDFRGYGYTF. CDR3 in DNA: TGTGCCACCAGTGATTTTAGGGGTTATGGCTACACCTTC.

The genes are TRBV12-5 and TRBJ1-1; 7 bases match TRBD1. Germline loops: CDR1 LGHNT, CDR2 FRNRAP. Trimming cost V 0 bases and J 6 bases; bases outside gene matches: 10. This CDR3 comprises 16 residues. As DNA, the CDR3 is TGTGCTAGTGGTTTGGTAATGGGACAGTCGGACCCTGAAGCTTTCTTT. Encoded protein: CASGLVMGQSDPEAFF.

This clone was counted between two and nine times. V gene TRBV5-1 combines with J gene TRBJ1-2, with 7 bases aligning to TRBD1. The V segment lost 1 base and the J segment 5 bases; nucleotides outside the gene matches: 2. Germline V gives CDR1 SGHRS, CDR2 YFSETQ. The CDR3 length is 13 residues. The CDR3: CASSLPGGYGYTF. The CDR3 DNA is TGCGCCAGCAGCTTGCCAGGGGGTTATGGCTACACCTTC. The full variable domain, rest sourced from reference TRBV5-1 and TRBJ1-2, is KAGVTQTPRYLIKTRGQQVTLSCSPISGHRSVSWYQQTPGQGLQFLFEYFSETQRNKGNFPGRFSGRQFSNSRSEMNVSTLELGDSALYLCASSLPGGYGYTFGSGTRLTVV.

The chain uses TRBV7-6 and TRBJ1-3; 7 bases align to TRBD1. Trimming removed 5 bases from V and 0 bases from J; junction bases left unmatched: 10. CDR1 and CDR2 from the germline V gene are SGHVS and FNYEAQ. This CDR3 comprises 17 residues. CDR3 DNA sequence: TGTGCCAGCAGCCCGCTCCAGGGGGTTATCTCTGGAAACACCATATATTTT. It encodes CASSPLQGVISGNTIYF. Based on the CDR3 plus reference TRBV7-6 and TRBJ1-3, the full variable domain is GAGVSQSPRYKVTKRGQDVALRCDPISGHVSLYWYRQALGQGPEFLTYFNYEAQQDKSGLPNDRFSAERPEGSISTLTIQRTEQRDSAMYRCASSPLQGVISGNTIYFGEGSWLTVV.

The J gene is TRBJ2-2, the V gene TRBV28, with D perhaps matching TRBD2 (5 bases). V gave up 3 bases and J gave up 7 bases, with 9 bases separating them. The CDR3 is 13 residues long. Per the germline V gene, CDR1 is MDHEN and CDR2 is SYDVKM. CDR3 nucleotide sequence: TGTGCCAGCAGTTTTTCGGGGTACGGGGAGCTGTTTTTT. Protein product: CASSFSGYGELFF. Together with reference TRBV28 and TRBJ2-2, the CDR3 gives the full variable domain: DVKVTQSSRYLVKRTGEKVFLECVQDMDHENMFWYRQDPGLGLRLIYFSYDVKMKEKGDIPEGYSVSREKKERFSLILESASTNQTSMYLCASSFSGYGELFFGEGSRLTVL.

The V and J genes are TRBV19 and TRBJ1-6; tentatively, D is TRBD1 (6 bases). Germline V gene lookup returns CDR1 LNHDA and CDR2 SQIVND (reference sequence). V was trimmed by 4 bases and J by 11 bases, leaving 12 bases between them. CDR3 length equals 13 residues. CDR3 DNA sequence: TGTGCCAGTAGTACAGCACAGGGTGCACCCCTCCACTTT. This gives the protein CASSTAQGAPLHF.

The chain links TRBV7-9 to TRBJ1-2, with 8 bases aligning to TRBD1. CDR3 length: 15 amino acids. Germline CDR1 reads SEHNR; CDR2 reads FQNEAQ (reference sequence). Germline trimming cut 1 base from V and 2 bases from J; bases unmatched to any gene: 3. The CDR3 region is CASSLGTGLNYGYTF. The CDR3 nucleotides read TGTGCCAGCAGCTTAGGGACAGGGTTGAACTATGGCTACACCTTC. Supplemented by reference TRBV7-9 and TRBJ1-2, the full variable domain reads DTGVSQNPRHKITKRGQNVTFRCDPISEHNRLYWYRQTLGQGPEFLTYFQNEAQLEKSRLLSDRFSAERPKGSFSTLEIQRTEQGDSAMYLCASSLGTGLNYGYTFGSGTRLTVV.

The J gene is TRBJ2-3, the V gene TRBV6-2 or TRBV6-3; tentatively, D is TRBD2 (5 bases). CDR1 and CDR2 (germline): MNHEY, SVGEGT. V shed 5 bases and J shed 3 bases, with 9 bases lying between them. The CDR3 sequence is 13 residues long. The DNA for the CDR3 is TGTGCCAGCAGTATCCCGGGGACAGATACGCAGTATTTT. The encoded protein is CASSIPGTDTQYF.

The chain has TRBV6-5 and TRBJ1-6, with 8 bases lining up with TRBD1. V lost 5 bases, J lost 7 bases, and 7 bases stayed unmatched. This CDR3 comprises 15 residues. Germline values: CDR1 MNHEY, CDR2 SVGAGI. CDR3 sequence reads: CASSIEQGGNSPLHF. In DNA form, the CDR3 reads TGTGCCAGCAGTATAGAACAGGGGGGGAATTCACCCCTCCACTTT.

The V call is TRBV4-2, the J call TRBJ1-2, with TRBD1 as a possible D gene (5 bases). This CDR3 contains 12 residues. Trimming pared 1 base from V and 5 bases from J, leaving 5 bases between. Germline V CDR1 and CDR2: LGHNA, YNFKEQ. The CDR3 DNA follows: TGTGCCAGCAGCCAAGGACAGTATGGCTACACCTTC. Translated, it gives CASSQGQYGYTF.

CDR3 DNA sequence: TGTGCCAGCAGTCAAACCCGACAGGGAAGGTCTGAAGCTTTCTTT. It codes for CASSQTRQGRSEAFF. V and J are TRBV28 and TRBJ1-1; the match to TRBD1 covers 7 bases. The CDR3 runs 15 residues. V gave up 5 bases and J gave up 6 bases; unmatched junction bases: 12. Germline V CDR1 and CDR2: MDHEN, SYDVKM.

The genes are TRBV2 and TRBJ1-2; 7 nucleotides align to TRBD1. Trimming cost V 3 bases and J 3 bases; bases outside gene matches: 7. Per germline, CDR1 SNHLY and CDR2 FYNNEI. This CDR3 is built from 15 residues. CDR3 bases: TGTGCCAGCAGTGACGGGGACAGCCGCTACTATGGCTACACCTTC. It codes for CASSDGDSRYYGYTF.

The chain links TRBV11-2 to TRBJ2-5; 16 bases are a match to TRBD2. V was pared by 4 bases and J by 3 bases, with 2 bases of the junction left unmatched. Looked up from germline, CDR1 is SGHAT and CDR2 is FQNNGV. The CDR3 length is 16 residues. The CDR3 bases are TGTGCCAGCAGCTATGGGACTAGCGGGGGGGAAGAGACCCAGTACTTC. Encoded protein: CASSYGTSGGEETQYF.

This sequence joins TRBV5-1 and TRBJ2-1; D possibly corresponds to TRBD1 (5 bases). V lost 1 base to trimming and J lost 9 bases, with 11 bases between them. This CDR3 is built from 13 residues. CDR1 SGHRS and CDR2 YFSETQ come from the germline V gene. DNA for the CDR3: TGCGCCAGCAGCTTGCCAGGGATCCCTGAGCAGTTCTTC. Its protein is CASSLPGIPEQFF. Full variable domain (rest looked up from reference TRBV5-1 and TRBJ2-1): KAGVTQTPRYLIKTRGQQVTLSCSPISGHRSVSWYQQTPGQGLQFLFEYFSETQRNKGNFPGRFSGRQFSNSRSEMNVSTLELGDSALYLCASSLPGIPEQFFGPGTRLTVL.

This chain joins TRBV6-5 and TRBJ1-5; 9 nucleotides align to TRBD1. CDR1 MNHEY and CDR2 SVGAGI come from the germline V gene. This CDR3 has 15 residues. The V and J ends lost 4 bases and 6 bases, in that order; junction bases with no gene match: 7. DNA of the CDR3: TGTGCCAGCAGTTTAAAGACAGGGGGGGGTCAGCCCCAGCATTTT. This translates into CASSLKTGGGQPQHF.